The 10 T cell receptor beta chains below all came from one sample that was sequenced in a study of CD8+CD57+ T cells in acquired aplastic anemia. Previously, flow cytometry had revealed CD8+CD57+ cell expansion in the patients chosen for sequencing. TCR beta VDJ and CDR3 were profiled, and genomic DNA was the template. Each CDR3 protein is one row after TCRdb ran MiXCR on the reads. In the table there are about 250,000 distinct CDR3 sequences, 40% to 50% of which are singletons. Sequencing was carried out using sorted CD4+, CD8+, or CD8+CD57+ T cells (not recorded which) from PBMCs. The source of these receptors is a human donor with aplastic anemia.

Concerning this clonotype itself: Germline and junction disagree at one end, which may indicate a read error. The chain combines TRBV7-9 with TRBJ2-7; D perhaps matches TRBD1 (7 bases). The CDR3 has 12 amino acids. In germline, CDR1 is SEHNR, CDR2 FQNEAQ (reference sequence). The CDR3 loop is CASSPDGGTVSF. The DNA for the CDR3 is TGTGCCAGCAGCCCGGATGGGGGGACAGTAAGCTTC.

The chain links TRBV28 to TRBJ2-5; D may be TRBD1 (6 bases). The ends were cut back, 3 bases at V and 4 bases at J, with 15 bases in the middle. The germline gives CDR1 MDHEN, CDR2 SYDVKM. The CDR3 runs 15 residues. The CDR3 coding sequence is TGTGCCAGCAGTTTGAGGGGACACCTCAGAGAGACCCAGTACTTC. Amino acid sequence: CASSLRGHLRETQYF.

This clonotype was observed a few times. V and J are TRBV4-1 and TRBJ2-2, with D perhaps TRBD1 (6 bases). Germline loops: CDR1 MGHRA, CDR2 YSYEKL. This CDR3 has 16 residues. V lost 1 base to trimming and J lost 2 bases, with 11 bases between them. CDR3 nucleotides: TGCGCCAGCAGCCAAGCCAAACAGGGAAACACCGGGGAGCTGTTTTTT. The encoded protein is CASSQAKQGNTGELFF.

The rearrangement joins TRBV12-5 to TRBJ2-3; 7 nucleotides align to TRBD2. CDR3 length equals 16 residues. Trimming removed 0 bases from V and 0 bases from J; junction bases left unmatched: 3. CDR1 and CDR2 (germline): LGHNT, FRNRAP. CDR3 nucleotides: TGTGCTAGTGGTTTGGTCCTTAGCGGGAGCACAGATACGCAGTATTTT. Protein: CASGLVLSGSTDTQYF.

CDR3 nucleotide sequence: TGTGCCAGCACGGGACAAATTAGCAATCAGCCCCAGCATTTT. Translating gives CASTGQISNQPQHF. This chain links TRBV2 with TRBJ1-5; perhaps TRBD1 as D (6 bases). Per the germline V gene, CDR1 is SNHLY and CDR2 is FYNNEI. The CDR3 runs 14 residues. Trimming shortened V by 7 bases and J by 0 bases, and 10 bases separated the two germline ends.

CDR3 sequence reads: CSARVLAENTGELFF. DNA for the CDR3: TGCAGTGCTAGAGTACTCGCTGAGAACACCGGGGAGCTGTTTTTT. The chain is built from TRBV20-1 and TRBJ2-2; D uncertain. The V end lost 1 base, the J end lost 1 base, and 10 bases lay between the germline ends. Germline loops: CDR1 DFQATT, CDR2 SNEGSKA (reference sequence). The CDR3 length is 15 residues.

V is TRBV20-1 and J is TRBJ2-3, with 10 positions matching TRBD1. The CDR3 is 14 amino acids. The germline V gene encodes CDR1 DFQATT and CDR2 SNEGSKA (reference sequence). V shed 4 bases, J shed 4 bases, and the junction held 5 bases outside the gene matches. This chain's CDR3 is CSAIRDRGSDTQYF. The CDR3 nucleotides read TGCAGTGCTATCCGGGACAGGGGATCAGATACGCAGTATTTT.

The chain is built from TRBV29-1 and TRBJ2-3; D could derive from TRBD1 or TRBD2 (5 bases each). Trimming shortened V by 4 bases and J by 6 bases, and 14 bases separated the two germline ends. This CDR3 spans 13 amino acids. From germline, CDR1 is SQVTM and CDR2 ANQGSEA. Here the CDR3 DNA reads TGCAGCGTTGCGGTAGGCAGGGACGATACGCAGTATTTT. Amino acid sequence: CSVAVGRDDTQYF.

In this sample, this clonotype turned up a few times. This may stem from a read error, because a much larger clone lies one nucleotide away. The chain joins TRBV12-3 or TRBV12-4 to TRBJ1-5, with 7 bases matching TRBD1. The trim removed 5 bases at V and 11 bases at J, leaving 18 bases unmatched. CDR3 size: 16 residues. This CDR3 is CASSLTGLTLGQSQHF. The CDR3 bases are TGTGCCAGCAGTCTTACTGGACTTACCCTGGGACAGTCCCAGCATTTT.

This clonotype was picked up many times. V usage is TRBV2 and J usage is TRBJ2-5; D not resolved. V shed 1 base and J shed 5 bases, with 14 bases lying between them. CDR1 and CDR2 (germline): SNHLY, FYNNEI. This CDR3 comprises 15 residues. CDR3 nucleotide sequence: TGTGCCAGCAGTGAAGAGATGGGGTTGGGGGAGACCCAGTACTTC. Translating it yields CASSEEMGLGETQYF.